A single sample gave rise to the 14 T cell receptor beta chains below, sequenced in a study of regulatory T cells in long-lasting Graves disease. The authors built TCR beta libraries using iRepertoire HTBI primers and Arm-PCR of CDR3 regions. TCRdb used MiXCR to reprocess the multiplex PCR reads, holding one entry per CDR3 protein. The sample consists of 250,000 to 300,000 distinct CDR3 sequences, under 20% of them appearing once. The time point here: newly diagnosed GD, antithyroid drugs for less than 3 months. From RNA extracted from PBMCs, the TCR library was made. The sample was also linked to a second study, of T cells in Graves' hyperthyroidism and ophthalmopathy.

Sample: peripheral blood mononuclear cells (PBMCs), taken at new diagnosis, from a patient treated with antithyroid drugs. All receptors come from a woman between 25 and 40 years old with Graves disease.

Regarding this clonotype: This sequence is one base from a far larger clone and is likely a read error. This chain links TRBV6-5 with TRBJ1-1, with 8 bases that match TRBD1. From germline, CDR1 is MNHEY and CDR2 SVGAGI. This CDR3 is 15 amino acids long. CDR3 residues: CASSYSDRGETEALF. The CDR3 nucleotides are TGTGCCAGCAGTTACTCCGACAGGGGAGAGACTGAAGCTCTCTTT.

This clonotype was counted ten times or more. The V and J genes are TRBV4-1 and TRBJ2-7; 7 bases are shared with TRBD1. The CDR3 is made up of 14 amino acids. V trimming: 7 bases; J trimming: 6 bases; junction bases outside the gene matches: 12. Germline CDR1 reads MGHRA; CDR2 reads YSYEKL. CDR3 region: CASKGQKAPIEQYF. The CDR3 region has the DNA TGCGCCAGCAAGGGACAGAAGGCTCCTATCGAGCAGTACTTC.

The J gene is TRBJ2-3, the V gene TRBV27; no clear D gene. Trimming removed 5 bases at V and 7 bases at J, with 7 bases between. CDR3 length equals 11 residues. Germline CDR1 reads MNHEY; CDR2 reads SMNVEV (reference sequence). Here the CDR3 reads CASSKAYTQYF. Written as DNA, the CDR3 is TGTGCCAGCAGTAAAGCTTATACGCAGTATTTT.

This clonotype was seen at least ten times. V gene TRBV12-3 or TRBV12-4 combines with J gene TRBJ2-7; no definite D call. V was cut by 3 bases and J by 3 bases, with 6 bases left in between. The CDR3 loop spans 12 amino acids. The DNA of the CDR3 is TGTGCCAGCAGTTTCGGTTTCTACGAGCAGTACTTC. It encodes CASSFGFYEQYF.

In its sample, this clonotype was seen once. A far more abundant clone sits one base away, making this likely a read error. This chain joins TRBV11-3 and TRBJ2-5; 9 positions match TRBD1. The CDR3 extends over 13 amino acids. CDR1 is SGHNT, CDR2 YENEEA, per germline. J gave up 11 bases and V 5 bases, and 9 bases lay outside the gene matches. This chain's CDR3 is CASSRTGEDEQYF. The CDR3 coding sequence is TGTGCCAGCAGCCGGACAGGGGAAGATGAGCAGTACTTC.

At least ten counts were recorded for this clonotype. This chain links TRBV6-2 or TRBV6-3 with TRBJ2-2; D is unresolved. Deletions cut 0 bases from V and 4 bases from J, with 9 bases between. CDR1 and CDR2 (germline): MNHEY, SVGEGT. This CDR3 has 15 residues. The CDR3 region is CASSYSMTVTGELFF. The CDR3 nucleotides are TGTGCCAGCAGTTACTCGATGACTGTCACCGGGGAGCTGTTTTTT.

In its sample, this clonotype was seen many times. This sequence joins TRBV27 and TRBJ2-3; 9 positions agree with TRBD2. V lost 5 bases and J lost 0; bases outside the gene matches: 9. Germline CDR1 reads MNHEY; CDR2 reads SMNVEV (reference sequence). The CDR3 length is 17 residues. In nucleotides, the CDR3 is TGTGCCAGCAGTACCCCCACGCTAGCGGGGAGCACAGATACGCAGTATTTT. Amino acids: CASSTPTLAGSTDTQYF.

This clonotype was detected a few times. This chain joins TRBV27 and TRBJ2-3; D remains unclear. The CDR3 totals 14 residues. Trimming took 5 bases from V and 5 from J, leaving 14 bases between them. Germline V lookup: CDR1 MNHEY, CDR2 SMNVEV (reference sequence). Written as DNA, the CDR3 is TGTGCCAGCAGTCCAGGACCGCGGCAAGATACGCAGTATTTT. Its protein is CASSPGPRQDTQYF.

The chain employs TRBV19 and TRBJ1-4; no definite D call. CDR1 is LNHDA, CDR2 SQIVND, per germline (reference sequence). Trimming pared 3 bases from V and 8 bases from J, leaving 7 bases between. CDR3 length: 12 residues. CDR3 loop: CASSIRTEKLFF. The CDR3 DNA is TGTGCCAGTAGTATCCGGACCGAAAAACTGTTTTTT.

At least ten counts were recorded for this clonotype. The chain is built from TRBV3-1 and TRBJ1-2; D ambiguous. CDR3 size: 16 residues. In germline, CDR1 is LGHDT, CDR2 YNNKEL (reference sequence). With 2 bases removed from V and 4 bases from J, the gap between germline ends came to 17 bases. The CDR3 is CASSQQDGGPIYGYTF. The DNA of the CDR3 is TGTGCCAGCAGCCAACAGGACGGAGGACCTATCTATGGCTACACCTTC.

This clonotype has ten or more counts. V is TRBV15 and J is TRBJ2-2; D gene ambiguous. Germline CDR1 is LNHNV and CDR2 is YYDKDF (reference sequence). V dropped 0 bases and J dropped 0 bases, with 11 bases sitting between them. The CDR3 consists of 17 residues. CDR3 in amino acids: CATSRDTVSTNTGELFF. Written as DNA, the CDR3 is TGTGCCACCAGCAGAGATACCGTGTCGACGAACACCGGGGAGCTGTTTTTT. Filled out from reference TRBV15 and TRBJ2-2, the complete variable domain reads DAMVIQNPRYQVTQFGKPVTLSCSQTLNHNVMYWYQQKSSQAPKLLFHYYDKDFNNEADTPDNFQSRRPNTSFCFLDIRSPGLGDTAMYLCATSRDTVSTNTGELFFGEGSRLTVL.

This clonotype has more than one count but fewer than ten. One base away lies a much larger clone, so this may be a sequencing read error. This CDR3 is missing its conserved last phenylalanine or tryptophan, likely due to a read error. The CDR3 region is CASSLSHNTEAFL. The CDR3 DNA follows: TGTGCCAGCAGCTTATCACACAACACTGAAGCTTTCCTT. V is TRBV7-3 and J is TRBJ1-1; no clear D gene. The CDR3 consists of 13 residues. Trimming removed 2 bases from V and 2 bases from J, with 6 bases in between. Germline V gene data show CDR1 as SGHTA and CDR2 as FQGTGA.

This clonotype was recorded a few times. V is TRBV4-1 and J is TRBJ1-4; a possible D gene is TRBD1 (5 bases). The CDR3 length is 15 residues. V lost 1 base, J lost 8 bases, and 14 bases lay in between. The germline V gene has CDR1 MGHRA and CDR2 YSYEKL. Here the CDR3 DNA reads TGCGCCAGCAGCCAAGTTATGGGGCAGAAAGAAAAACTGTTTTTT. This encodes CASSQVMGQKEKLFF.

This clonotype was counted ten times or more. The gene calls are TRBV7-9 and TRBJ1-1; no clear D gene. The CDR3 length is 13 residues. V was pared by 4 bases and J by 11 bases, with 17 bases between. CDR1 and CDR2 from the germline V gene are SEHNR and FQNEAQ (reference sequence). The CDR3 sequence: CASSSASLLGAFF. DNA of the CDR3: TGTGCCAGCAGCTCAGCAAGCCTTCTGGGGGCTTTCTTT.